This TCR beta chain stems from a study of T cells in Graves' hyperthyroidism and ophthalmopathy. Amplification yielded TCR beta CDR3 regions, with RNA transcripts as the source. HTBI primers were the set used in a first-round RT-PCR of the TCR CDR3. TCRdb re-called the multiplex PCR reads through MiXCR, storing one row per CDR3 protein. This sample has fewer than 450,000 distinct CDR3 sequences, with roughly 20% found just once. This clonotype was found many times. The CDR3 length is 14 residues. V was pared by 5 bases and J by 5 bases, with 5 bases of the junction left unmatched. Germline CDR1 and CDR2: MDHEN and SYDVKM.

The J gene is TRBJ2-1, the V gene TRBV28; 8 nucleotides line up with TRBD1. The material sequenced was blood. This receptor was identified in a man between 18 and 35 years old with Graves' ophthalmopathy. DNA for the CDR3: TGTGCCAGCAGTGCCCGGGACAGGAACAATGAGCAGTTCTTC. It specifies CASSARDRNNEQFF. Full variable domain (outside the CDR3, taken from reference TRBV28 and TRBJ2-1): DVKVTQSSRYLVKRTGEKVFLECVQDMDHENMFWYRQDPGLGLRLIYFSYDVKMKEKGDIPEGYSVSREKKERFSLILESASTNQTSMYLCASSARDRNNEQFFGPGTRLTVL.